This section outlines one TCR beta chain sequence together with its context. With V trimmed by 2 bases and J by 5 bases, 5 bases remained unmatched. The CDR3 extends over 15 amino acids. CDR1 MNHEY and CDR2 SMNVEV come from the germline V gene (reference sequence). The authors' processing: For nucleated cells, counts were estimated from reference gene primer amplification. Sequencing used immunoSEQ multiplex PCR; TCRdb keeps in-frame clones, though not all of them. The DNA gave D and trimming, while V, J and clone size come from that table. The sample gives roughly 150,000 clones, around 89% of which show up once; over 2.5% is in the top ten. The sample belongs to a study of blood T cell repertoires in COVID-19. Background on the study: In each case, the material was cDNA or gDNA derived from T cells, B-cell-depleted T cells, or PBMCs.

This chain links TRBV27 with TRBJ2-5; the match to TRBD2 covers 10 bases. The TCR was taken from a man aged 55-75 years with active or convalescent COVID-19. Input material: peripheral blood. The CDR3 bases are TGTGCCAGCAGTTTAAAGGCTAGCGGGGGTGAGACCCAGTACTTC. Translated: CASSLKASGGETQYF.